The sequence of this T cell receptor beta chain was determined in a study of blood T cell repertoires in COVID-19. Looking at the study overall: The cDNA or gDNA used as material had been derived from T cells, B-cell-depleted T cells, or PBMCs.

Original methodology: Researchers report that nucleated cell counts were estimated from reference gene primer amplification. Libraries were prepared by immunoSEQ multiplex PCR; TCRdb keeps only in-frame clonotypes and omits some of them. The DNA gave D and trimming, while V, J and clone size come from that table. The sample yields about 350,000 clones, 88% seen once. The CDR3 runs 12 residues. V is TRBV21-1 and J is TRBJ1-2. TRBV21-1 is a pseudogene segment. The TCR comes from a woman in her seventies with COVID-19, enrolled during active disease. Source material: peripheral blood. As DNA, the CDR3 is TGTGCCAGCAGCAAAAACGGGTATGGCTACACCTTC. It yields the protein CASSKNGYGYTF.